The subject of this entry is one T cell receptor beta chain. Its antigen target is currently unknown. Base qualities are not at hand, and no much larger clone is one base apart. This sample was taken from a study of low-dose radiotherapy and immunotherapy resistance in tumors (dated by TCRdb to the early 2020s). The study in broad terms: In Cohort 1, 0.5 Gy per fraction was delivered every 2 weeks, and a total PTV dose of 6.5 Gy was prescribed. For Cohort 2, the dose was 1 Gy per fraction given every two weeks, adding up to 13 Gy in total across 26 weeks. Nivolumab and ipilimumab were both given intravenously, with nivolumab at a 240 mg flat dose every two weeks and ipilimumab at 1 mg/kg every six weeks. Cyclophosphamide 200 mg/m2 was given intravenously every two weeks, one day before each radiation and immunotherapy administration. Starting on cycle 1 day 1, patients took 300 mg of aspirin by mouth once daily for four cycles. Trial participants were not randomized into treatment groups. Eight patients were included in the translational analysis, namely three from the first dose cohort plus the first five from the second dose cohort.

Trimming removed 7 bases from V and 5 bases from J; the gene matches leave 10 bases unexplained. From cysteine to phenylalanine, the CDR3 is 16 amino acids long. The retained sequence is limited to the CDR3, 48 bases, with the frame set at the first base. For CDR1 and CDR2, the germline V gene (reference sequence) lists LNHDA and SQIVND. The run used an Illumina HiSeq 2500. To make first-strand cDNA, Superscript III was used along with a set of TRAV- and TRBV-specific primers so that both the TCRalpha and TCRbeta chains were covered. TCRs were amplified for 20 PCR cycles with Phusion, using a constant-region primer paired with the adapter attached to the V primers. The isolated mRNA was amplified using the MessageAmp II aRNA Amplification Kit, with in vitro transcription performed for roughly 15 hours at 37 degrees C. mRNA for TCR sequencing was isolated with the Dynabeads mRNA DIRECT Purification Kit. Indexed Illumina adapters were added in a second Phusion PCR of roughly 25 cycles, and the PCR products were purified with AMPure XP beads. Per the original workflow: Using custom Perl scripts, TCR sequences encoding the same protein were pooled, out-of-frame sequences were removed, and the abundance of each clonotype was computed. The analysis excluded TCR sequences that were supported by just one read. Shannon entropy, Gini index, clonality, richness, and the frequency of TCRs shared between repertoires were included as repertoire metrics. The public reads were quality trimmed at Q25 with fastp and then assembled into clones with MiXCR by TCRdb, keeping productive beta chains. Rows merge per CDR3 protein into single entries with the most common DNA and genes. Here the V and J calls rest on TCRdb's processing, not on the authors' analysis. Here the sample has approximately 30,000 distinct CDR3 sequences; approximately 49% occur a single time. Clones ranked in the top ten supply about 5.7% of the sample.

The intended sense of this specimen's time point label: after trial treatment. This specimen's treatment or condition label, interpreted: LDRT plus nivolumab, ipilimumab, low-dose cyclophosphamide and aspirin (RACIN trial). Donors were enrolled in RACIN, a single-arm phase I dose-escalation trial combining nivolumab, ipilimumab, aspirin, low-dose cyclophosphamide and low-dose radiotherapy. Patients with advanced, TIL-negative solid tumors were considered eligible. Sequencing used PBMCs, obtained after low-dose radiotherapy plus immunotherapy. Recombination joined TRBV19 with TRBJ2-7; 14 junctional bases match TRBD2. This TCR was sampled from a male donor with gallbladder cancer. The sequenced DNA is TGTGCCAGTAATTCCGGGACTAGCGGGAGTCCCAACGAGCAGTACTTC. Translated, it gives CASNSGTSGSPNEQYF.